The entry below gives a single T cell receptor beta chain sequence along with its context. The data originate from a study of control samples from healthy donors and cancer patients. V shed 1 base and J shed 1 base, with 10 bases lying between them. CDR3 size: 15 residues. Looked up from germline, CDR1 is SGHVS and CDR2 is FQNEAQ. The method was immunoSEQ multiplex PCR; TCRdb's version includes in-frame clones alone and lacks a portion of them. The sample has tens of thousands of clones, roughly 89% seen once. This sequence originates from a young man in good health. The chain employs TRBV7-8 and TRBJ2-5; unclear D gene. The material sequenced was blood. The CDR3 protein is CASSLGRVSQETQYF. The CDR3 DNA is TGTGCCAGCAGCTTAGGTCGGGTCTCCCAAGAGACCCAGTACTTC. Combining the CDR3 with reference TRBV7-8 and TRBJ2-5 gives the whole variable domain GAGVSQSPRYKVAKRGQDVALRCDPISGHVSLFWYQQALGQGPEFLTYFQNEAQLDKSGLPSDRFFAERPEGSVSTLKIQRTQQEDSAVYLCASSLGRVSQETQYFGPGTRLLVL.